These 27 T cell receptor beta chains originate from one sample sequenced in a study of Ad26.COV2.S vaccination and SARS-CoV-2 variants. Assay: immunoSEQ multiplex PCR; the TCRdb copy retains only in-frame clones and omits some. The sample includes about 100,000 clones, 60% to 85% of them seen just once. This specimen was peripheral blood, taken after recovery from COVID-19. The receptors originated from a human donor who had recovered from COVID-19.

This chain joins TRBV14 and TRBJ2-5, with D uncertain. The V gene's germline CDR1 is SGHDN and CDR2 FVKESK. The CDR3 extends over 15 amino acids. V gave up 4 bases and J gave up 3 bases, with 15 bases separating them. The CDR3, as DNA: TGTGCCAGCAGCCGTCGGCAGGTGGTAGAAGAGACCCAGTACTTC. It encodes CASSRRQVVEETQYF.

The chain is built from TRBV27 and TRBJ1-6; a possible D gene is TRBD1 (5 bases). The CDR3 contains 14 residues. With 6 bases removed from V and 12 bases from J, the gap between germline ends came to 18 bases. Germline lookup yields CDR1 MNHEY and CDR2 SMNVEV (reference sequence). CDR3 sequence reads: CASRNSQGSGPLHF. In nucleotides, the CDR3 is TGTGCCAGCAGAAACTCGCAGGGCTCCGGACCCCTCCACTTT.

This chain uses TRBV3-1 (or the pseudogene TRBV3-2) with TRBJ2-3, with D unclear. Per germline, CDR1 LGHDT and CDR2 YNNKEL (reference sequence). This CDR3 is built from 16 residues. V dropped 5 bases and J dropped 2 bases, with 17 bases sitting between them. CDR3 in amino acids: CASSSMTAAYTDTQYF. CDR3 DNA: TGTGCCAGCAGCTCTATGACGGCAGCCTACACAGATACGCAGTATTTT.

The chain uses TRBV5-6 and TRBJ1-5, with D maybe TRBD1 (6 bases). This CDR3 region has 17 residues. V lost 1 base, J lost 7 bases, and 21 bases lay in between. Germline V gives CDR1 SGHDT, CDR2 YYEEEE. In nucleotides, the CDR3 is TGTGCCAGCAGCTTGCGTGGAGACGGGGGCTATGGGCAGCCCCAGCATTTT. Its translation is CASSLRGDGGYGQPQHF. Looking up the rest from reference TRBV5-6 and TRBJ1-5 gives the full variable domain: DAGVTQSPTHLIKTRGQQVTLRCSPKSGHDTVSWYQQALGQGPQFIFQYYEEEERQRGNFPDRFSGHQFPNYSSELNVNALLLGDSALYLCASSLRGDGGYGQPQHFGDGTRLSIL.

J is TRBJ2-1 and V is TRBV5-4; no clear D gene. V was clipped by 3 bases and J by 9 bases, with 13 bases between them. From germline, CDR1 is SGHNT and CDR2 YYREEE (reference sequence). This CDR3 comprises 13 residues. Written as DNA, the CDR3 is TGTGCCAGCAGCTACCCGGAGCTCGGTGAGCAGTTCTTC. This encodes CASSYPELGEQFF.

The chain combines TRBV6-2 or TRBV6-3 with TRBJ1-5; perhaps TRBD1 as D (5 bases). The CDR3 runs 15 residues. V was pared by 4 bases and J by 0 bases, with 10 bases between. The V gene's germline CDR1 is MNHEY and CDR2 SVGEGT. The CDR3 region has the DNA TGTGCCAGCAGTTCCGGGACGGATAGCAATCAGCCCCAGCATTTT. It specifies CASSSGTDSNQPQHF.

This clone is a singleton in its sample. The chain recombines TRBV2 with TRBJ1-5; no clear D gene. Germline V gene lookup returns CDR1 SNHLY and CDR2 FYNNEI. The CDR3 runs to 15 residues. V lost 6 bases, J lost 0 bases, and 12 bases lay in between. The CDR3 protein is CASRGDGYSNQPQHF. Written as DNA, the CDR3 is TGTGCCAGCAGGGGAGACGGATATAGCAATCAGCCCCAGCATTTT.

J is TRBJ2-2 and V is TRBV11-2; TRBD2 agrees at 7 bases. Germline V gene sequence: CDR1 SGHAT, CDR2 FQNNGV. Trimming at V came to 5 bases and at J to 4 bases, leaving 16 bases not matched to a gene. The length of the CDR3 is 18 residues. CDR3 DNA sequence: TGTGCCAGCAGCCCTAGTTGGGGGGGGGTTGGTGGCACCGGGGAGCTGTTTTTT. It yields the protein CASSPSWGGVGGTGELFF.

This clone has only one observation. The V gene is TRBV30, the J gene TRBJ2-6; D unclear. V lost 2 bases, J lost 1 base, and 3 bases lay in between. This CDR3 region has 13 residues. From germline, CDR1 is GTSNPN and CDR2 SVGIG (reference sequence). Here the CDR3 DNA reads TGTGCCTGGAGTCCATCTGGGGCCAACGTCCTGACTTTC. It codes for CAWSPSGANVLTF.

This chain uses TRBV5-6 with TRBJ1-3, with D uncertain. Between the trimmed V and J ends, which lost 1 base and 2 bases, there was a span of 10 bases. Germline loops: CDR1 SGHDT, CDR2 YYEEEE. The CDR3 covers 15 residues. The CDR3 loop reads CASSLLRATGNTIYF. CDR3 sequence (DNA): TGTGCCAGCAGCTTGCTAAGGGCCACTGGAAACACCATATATTTT. Variable domain in full (rest from reference TRBV5-6 and TRBJ1-3): DAGVTQSPTHLIKTRGQQVTLRCSPKSGHDTVSWYQQALGQGPQFIFQYYEEEERQRGNFPDRFSGHQFPNYSSELNVNALLLGDSALYLCASSLLRATGNTIYFGEGSWLTVV.

This clone has a single count. This chain links TRBV5-1 with TRBJ1-2, with D possibly TRBD1 on 6 matching bases. The CDR3 runs 13 residues. The V end lost 5 bases, the J end lost 6 bases, and 14 bases lay between the germline ends. Germline lookup yields CDR1 SGHRS and CDR2 YFSETQ. CDR3: CASRDSQGNGYTF. Here the CDR3 DNA reads TGCGCCAGCAGGGACAGCCAAGGAAATGGCTACACCTTC.

This clone appeared once. The chain is built from TRBV5-1 and TRBJ1-1, with no clear D. Germline lookup yields CDR1 SGHRS and CDR2 YFSETQ. This CDR3 is 15 amino acids long. With 0 bases removed from V and 5 bases from J, the gap between germline ends came to 14 bases. DNA for the CDR3: TGCGCCAGCAGCTTGGCGGTGAATTTTGCTACTGAAGCTTTCTTT. Protein product: CASSLAVNFATEAFF.

The chain links TRBV6-2 or TRBV6-3 to TRBJ1-2; tentatively, D is TRBD1 (5 bases). CDR1 is MNHEY and CDR2 is SVGEGT in the germline V gene. CDR3 size: 12 residues. V was cut by 6 bases and J by 6 bases, with 11 bases left in between. CDR3 DNA sequence: TGTGCCAGCAGCCCCACAGGCCATGGCTACACCTTC. This codes for CASSPTGHGYTF.

This clone was seen a few times. The CDR3 spells CASSRLSSGGSGELFF. Here the CDR3 DNA reads TGTGCCAGCAGTAGACTATCTAGCGGGGGGTCCGGGGAGCTGTTTTTT. This chain uses TRBV27 with TRBJ2-2; TRBD2 agrees at 11 bases. The CDR3 has 16 residues. Germline values: CDR1 MNHEY, CDR2 SMNVEV (reference sequence). Losses at the gene ends were 5 bases for V and 6 bases for J; bases not matched to a gene: 8.

The chain has TRBV20-1 and TRBJ1-2; D is undetermined. This CDR3 contains 11 residues. The germline V gene has CDR1 DFQATT and CDR2 SNEGSKA (reference sequence). The V end lost 5 bases, the J end lost 7 bases, and 11 bases lay between the germline ends. The chain's CDR3 is CSASRESGYTF. CDR3 bases: TGCAGTGCTTCCCGGGAGTCTGGCTACACCTTC.

The chain carries TRBV9 and TRBJ1-2; the D is unclear. Germline V gene lookup returns CDR1 SGDLS and CDR2 YYNGEE. Between the trimmed V and J ends, which lost 0 bases and 2 bases, there was a span of 14 bases. CDR3 size: 16 residues. CDR3 sequence (DNA): TGTGCCAGCAGCGTAGCCCCGAGGGTCAGAAACTATGGCTACACCTTC. Its protein product is CASSVAPRVRNYGYTF.

The CDR3 bases are TGTGCCAGCAGTTTCCGCGACCTGAACAATGAGCAGTTCTTC. Protein product: CASSFRDLNNEQFF. The rearrangement links TRBV27 to TRBJ2-1; D not resolved. The CDR3 extends over 14 amino acids. CDR1 is MNHEY, CDR2 SMNVEV, per germline (reference sequence). Trimming left V 3 bases short and J 5 bases short, with 11 bases between.

This clone was found a few times. The rearrangement uses TRBV3-1 (or the pseudogene TRBV3-2) and TRBJ2-5; 7 bases are a match to TRBD2. Unmatched junction bases numbered 3, after V lost 0 bases and J lost 5 bases. This CDR3 is 14 amino acids long. Per the germline V gene, CDR1 is LGHDT and CDR2 is YNNKEL (reference sequence). The CDR3 is CASSQDAGEETQYF. In DNA form, the CDR3 reads TGTGCCAGCAGCCAAGATGCGGGGGAGGAGACCCAGTACTTC.

The chain has TRBV11-2 and TRBJ2-2; 9 bases agree with TRBD1. The V gene's germline CDR1 is SGHAT and CDR2 FQNNGV. J was trimmed by 6 bases and V by 5 bases; bases with no gene match: 7. The CDR3 totals 15 residues. CDR3 sequence reads: CASSIGQGTAGELFF. In nucleotides, the CDR3 is TGTGCCAGCAGCATCGGACAGGGGACCGCCGGGGAGCTGTTTTTT. Variable domain in full (rest from reference TRBV11-2 and TRBJ2-2): EAGVAQSPRYKIIEKRQSVAFWCNPISGHATLYWYQQILGQGPKLLIQFQNNGVVDDSQLPKDRFSAERLKGVDSTLKIQPAKLEDSAVYLCASSIGQGTAGELFFGEGSRLTVL.

V usage is TRBV7-3 and J usage is TRBJ2-3, with a tentative D call TRBD2 (6 bases). The CDR3 sequence is 16 residues long. In germline, CDR1 is SGHTA, CDR2 FQGTGA. The ends were cut back, 2 bases at V and 5 bases at J, with 17 bases in the middle. The CDR3 reads CASSLEWRGGIDTQYF. The DNA of the CDR3 is TGTGCCAGCAGCTTAGAGTGGCGGGGTGGAATAGATACGCAGTATTTT.

V usage is TRBV2 and J usage is TRBJ1-2; D ambiguous. The V end lost 6 bases, the J end lost 4 bases, and 12 bases lay between the germline ends. Looked up from germline, CDR1 is SNHLY and CDR2 is FYNNEI. The CDR3 is 13 residues long. The CDR3 coding sequence is TGTGCCAGCAGCGTGGCAGGATTCTATGGCTACACCTTC. Protein product: CASSVAGFYGYTF. The full variable domain, rest sourced from reference TRBV2 and TRBJ1-2, is EPEVTQTPSHQVTQMGQEVILRCVPISNHLYFYWYRQILGQKVEFLVSFYNNEISEKSEIFDDQFSVERPDGSNFTLKIRSTKLEDSAMYFCASSVAGFYGYTFGSGTRLTVV.

V gene TRBV27 combines with J gene TRBJ1-4; 7 bases are shared with TRBD1. Germline V gives CDR1 MNHEY, CDR2 SMNVEV (reference sequence). This CDR3 spans 13 amino acids. V dropped 5 bases and J dropped 8; count of bases not matched to a gene: 5. CDR3 bases: TGTGCCAGCAGTGAAGAAGGGGGCGAAAAACTGTTTTTT. It specifies CASSEEGGEKLFF.

This chain connects TRBV5-1 to TRBJ2-1; 12 bases map to TRBD1. The junction had 14 bases not matched to a gene; V was cut back by 3 bases and J by 7 bases. The CDR3 covers 18 residues. The germline V gene encodes CDR1 SGHRS and CDR2 YFSETQ. CDR3 DNA: TGCGCCAGCAGCTGGGGTGGGACAGGGGGCTACATGTGGAATGAGCAGTTCTTC. Residues: CASSWGGTGGYMWNEQFF.

The chain carries TRBV7-2 and TRBJ2-1; 9 bases agree with TRBD1. V was pared by 1 base and J by 7 bases, with 5 bases of the junction left unmatched. The V gene's germline CDR1 is SGHTA and CDR2 FQGNSA. CDR3 length: 15 amino acids. CDR3 sequence reads: CASSLGGQGRNEQFF. The CDR3 DNA is TGTGCCAGCAGCTTAGGGGGACAGGGTCGGAATGAGCAGTTCTTC. The whole variable domain, filled in from reference TRBV7-2 and TRBJ2-1, reads GAGVSQSPSNKVTEKGKDVELRCDPISGHTALYWYRQSLGQGLEFLIYFQGNSAPDKSGLPSDRFSAERTGGSVSTLTIQRTQQEDSAVYLCASSLGGQGRNEQFFGPGTRLTVL.

This chain uses TRBV30 with TRBJ1-1; 7 nucleotides match TRBD1. Germline-derived CDR1 and CDR2 are GTSNPN and SVGIG (reference sequence). Trimming cost V 0 bases and J 5 bases; bases outside gene matches: 3. The CDR3 sequence is 13 residues long. Here the CDR3 reads CAWSVQTGTEAFF. DNA of the CDR3: TGTGCCTGGAGTGTACAGACAGGGACTGAAGCTTTCTTT. The variable domain in full, completed from reference TRBV30 and TRBJ1-1, reads SQTIHQWPATLVQPVGSPLSLECTVEGTSNPNLYWYRQAAGRGLQLLFYSVGIGQISSEVPQNLSASRPQDRQFILSSKKLLLSDSGFYLCAWSVQTGTEAFFGQGTRLTVV.

The genes are TRBV7-3 and TRBJ1-1; 8 bases align to TRBD1. The J segment lost 4 bases and the V segment lost 3 bases, leaving 10 bases of the junction unmatched. Germline V gene sequence: CDR1 SGHTA, CDR2 FQGTGA. This CDR3 is built from 16 residues. The CDR3 is CASSLLVAGGLTEAFF. CDR3 DNA: TGTGCCAGCAGCTTGCTTGTTGCAGGGGGCCTCACTGAAGCTTTCTTT.

The chain has TRBV5-4 and TRBJ2-5; D is uncertain. V lost 6 bases and J lost 0, with 12 bases in between. The CDR3 runs 14 residues. Germline CDR1 SGHNT, CDR2 YYREEE (reference sequence). The CDR3 coding sequence is TGTGCCAGCAAGGGTCCGGGTAACCAAGAGACCCAGTACTTC. Translating gives CASKGPGNQETQYF.